The 21 T cell receptor beta chains presented below share a single source sample, sequenced in a study of T cell repertoires in cytomegalovirus infection. TCRdb reprocessed the reads with MiXCR, giving one entry per CDR3 protein. The sample records hundreds of thousands of distinct CDR3 sequences, about a third being singletons. The antigens these receptors bind are not known. The sample in question was cultured CD8+ T cells from PBMCs, obtained from culture after CMV antigen stimulation. Receptors originate from a human donor in good health (CMV status not recorded). Some clones in this sample may be carry-over from other donors' samples.

This clonotype was found a few times. CDR3 coding DNA: TGTGCCAGCGGGGGGACAGGGGCCTACAATGAGCAGTTCTTC. It yields the protein CASGGTGAYNEQFF. The rearrangement uses TRBV2 and TRBJ2-1; 10 nucleotides line up with TRBD1. The CDR3 covers 14 residues. After removal of 8 bases from V and 2 bases from J, the junction contained 3 bases not matched to a gene. The germline CDR1 and CDR2 sequences are SNHLY and FYNNEI.

The DNA of the CDR3 is TGTGCCAGCAGTCGACAGGGGCGAGGCTACACCTTC. Amino acid sequence: CASSRQGRGYTF. The rearrangement uses TRBV6-8 and TRBJ1-2, with 8 nucleotides matching TRBD1. With V trimmed by 5 bases and J by 8 bases, 4 bases remained unmatched. This CDR3 contains 12 residues. CDR1 MNHGY and CDR2 SAAAGT come from the germline V gene.

This clonotype was seen a few times. The V call is TRBV7-9, the J call TRBJ2-1; TRBD1 might be the D (6 bases). Germline CDR1 SEHNR, CDR2 FQNEAQ (reference sequence). CDR3 length: 11 amino acids. Trimming stripped 7 bases from V and 8 bases from J, with 9 bases between. CDR3 nucleotide sequence: TGTGCCAGCAACCAGGGGTATGAGCAGTTCTTC. Its protein is CASNQGYEQFF.

This clonotype came up once. This may arise from a read error, as a much more abundant clone is one base away. The chain employs TRBV7-6 and TRBJ2-2, with 10 bases identical to TRBD1. Germline loops: CDR1 SGHVS, CDR2 FNYEAQ. This CDR3 contains 16 residues. The CDR3 DNA reads as TGTGTCAGCAGCCGGGTGACAGGGGGCTTCACCGGGGAGCTGTTTTTT. This encodes CVSSRVTGGFTGELFF.

This rearrangement joins TRBV20-1 to TRBJ1-4, with TRBD1 matching 9 bases. V shed 5 bases and J 8 bases; nucleotides not matched to a gene: 24. Germline V gives CDR1 DFQATT, CDR2 SNEGSKA (reference sequence). This CDR3 has 19 amino acids. The CDR3 here is CSASRPPGQGNGMGEKLFF. As DNA, the CDR3 is TGCAGTGCTTCTCGACCCCCGGGACAGGGCAACGGGATGGGAGAAAAACTGTTTTTT.

This clonotype occurred many times. V is TRBV7-6 and J is TRBJ2-1; TRBD2 aligns across 13 bases. The CDR3 spans 18 residues. Germline CDR1 reads SGHVS; CDR2 reads FNYEAQ. Trimming cost V 0 bases and J 9 bases; bases outside gene matches: 11. The CDR3 DNA reads as TGTGCCAGCAGCTTAGCGCTGACTAGCGGGGGGACAGGGCTTGAGCAGTTCTTC. Its protein is CASSLALTSGGTGLEQFF.

This clonotype has only a few counts. This chain uses TRBV4-1 with TRBJ1-1; TRBD1 might be the D (5 bases). The CDR3 has 15 amino acids. The V and J ends lost 1 base and 2 bases respectively, with 11 bases between them. The germline V gene encodes CDR1 MGHRA and CDR2 YSYEKL. CDR3 protein: CASSQGGRGNTEAFF. The CDR3 DNA follows: TGCGCCAGCAGCCAAGGAGGGAGGGGTAACACTGAAGCTTTCTTT.

The gene calls are TRBV5-4 and TRBJ2-1, with 9 nucleotides matching TRBD2. Germline values: CDR1 SGHNT, CDR2 YYREEE (reference sequence). V was clipped by 1 base and J by 3 bases; unmatched bases: 5. The CDR3 runs to 16 residues. This CDR3 reads CASSLLQRGDYNEQFF. CDR3 coding DNA: TGTGCCAGCAGCTTGTTGCAGCGGGGGGACTACAATGAGCAGTTCTTC.

In this sample, this clonotype turned up many times. DNA for the CDR3: TGTGCCAGCAGCTTAGAGGGACCCCGTAAATACGATGAGCAGTTCTTC. The encoded protein is CASSLEGPRKYDEQFF. This chain joins TRBV7-6 and TRBJ2-1, with D perhaps being TRBD1 or TRBD2 (5 bases each). Trimming pared 1 base from V and 8 bases from J, leaving 18 bases between. Germline CDR1 SGHVS, CDR2 FNYEAQ. The CDR3 runs to 16 residues.

The rearrangement uses TRBV12-3 or TRBV12-4 and TRBJ1-6, with 7 nucleotides matching TRBD1. The CDR3 has 14 amino acids. V lost 2 bases to trimming and J lost 11 bases; unmatched junction nucleotides: 6. CDR3 nucleotide sequence: TGTGCCAGCAGTTTAATCGACAGGGTGCCACCCCTCCACTTT. Translation: CASSLIDRVPPLHF.

The V gene is TRBV2, the J gene TRBJ1-2; weak D call: TRBD1 (6 bases). Germline V gene sequence: CDR1 SNHLY, CDR2 FYNNEI. This CDR3 has 14 amino acids. V was cut by 8 bases and J by 4 bases, with 17 bases left in between. The CDR3 loop is CASGETQGPYGYTF. The CDR3 region has the DNA TGTGCCAGCGGGGAAACCCAGGGGCCCTATGGCTACACCTTC.

The sample holds a few counts of this clonotype. The chain carries TRBV6-5 and TRBJ2-7; perhaps TRBD1 as D (6 bases). This CDR3 is built from 14 residues. The germline gives CDR1 MNHEY, CDR2 SVGAGI. The V end was cut by 5 bases, the J end by 3 bases, with 14 bases between. CDR3 nucleotides: TGTGCCAGCAGTCAAGACAGGTTTTACTACGAGCAGTACTTC. Amino acid sequence: CASSQDRFYYEQYF.

V usage is TRBV6-1 and J usage is TRBJ1-5; the match to TRBD1 covers 7 bases. The CDR3 runs to 16 residues. V shed 3 bases and J 0 bases; nucleotides not matched to a gene: 5. Germline CDR1 is MNHNS and CDR2 is SASEGT. As DNA, the CDR3 is TGTGCCAGCAGTGACTTGGGACAGCTTAGCAATCAGCCCCAGCATTTT. Its translation is CASSDLGQLSNQPQHF.

The V and J genes are TRBV7-6 and TRBJ1-3; D ambiguous. CDR1 is SGHVS, CDR2 FNYEAQ, per germline. Trimming took off 2 bases at V and 1 base at J, with 15 bases between the two ends. The CDR3 contains 17 residues. In DNA, the CDR3 is TGTGCCAGCAGCTTATGGGAGAATAGCTTATCTGGAAACACCATATATTTT. Its translation is CASSLWENSLSGNTIYF.

This clonotype occurred a few times. The chain carries TRBV6-5 and TRBJ2-2; D remains unclear. The CDR3 contains 13 residues. CDR1 is MNHEY and CDR2 is SVGAGI in the germline V gene. V was pared by 2 bases and J by 5 bases, with 6 bases between. The CDR3 DNA is TGTGCCAGCAGTTACACACCAACCGGGGAGCTGTTTTTT. It translates to CASSYTPTGELFF.

This chain's CDR3 is CASGQGAYGYTF. The DNA of the CDR3 is TGTGCCAGCGGGCAGGGTGCCTATGGCTACACCTTC. This rearrangement joins TRBV7-6 to TRBJ1-2; TRBD1 might be the D (5 bases). V lost 8 bases and J lost 4, with 11 bases in between. CDR1 and CDR2 from the germline V gene are SGHVS and FNYEAQ. The CDR3 is 12 amino acids.

This clonotype was seen more than once but under ten times. The rearrangement uses TRBV6-1 and TRBJ2-1, with D perhaps TRBD2 (5 bases). Germline lookup yields CDR1 MNHNS and CDR2 SASEGT. The CDR3 spans 12 residues. V lost 10 bases and J 4 bases, leaving 11 bases between the germline ends. The CDR3: CATSGSYNEQFF. CDR3 nucleotide sequence: TGTGCCACCTCGGGGTCATACAATGAGCAGTTCTTC.

The chain couples TRBV25-1 to TRBJ1-2; possible D gene TRBD1, 5 bases. The germline CDR1 and CDR2 sequences are MGHDK and SYGVNS. CDR3 length: 19 residues. Trimming stripped 0 bases from V and 2 bases from J, with 22 bases between. The CDR3 spells CASSEYGRHQGQPNYGYTF. The CDR3 nucleotides read TGTGCCAGCAGTGAATATGGAAGACATCAGGGTCAGCCCAACTATGGCTACACCTTC.

This clonotype was seen more than once but under ten times. The rearrangement joins TRBV13 to TRBJ2-1, with 8 bases that match TRBD2. The CDR3 sequence is 14 residues long. Per germline, CDR1 PRHDT and CDR2 FYEKMQ (reference sequence). The V gene end was trimmed by 4 bases and the J gene end by 7 bases; junction bases not matched to a gene: 6. The CDR3 region has the DNA TGTGCCAGCAGCTCCGGACTAGCCCAGAATGAGCAGTTCTTC. As protein: CASSSGLAQNEQFF.

In the case of this clonotype: One end of the junction fails to match germline, which may point to a read error. This CDR3 is CASSNGPGADF. CDR3 bases: TGTGCCAGTAGTAACGGGCCTGGGGCCGACTTC. The chain joins TRBV19 to TRBJ1-2; maybe TRBD1 (5 bases). The CDR3 has 11 amino acids. The germline gives CDR1 LNHDA, CDR2 SQIVND (reference sequence). Based on the CDR3 plus reference TRBV19 and TRBJ1-2, the full variable domain is DGGITQSPKYLFRKEGQNVTLSCEQNLNHDAMYWYRQDPGQGLRLIYYSQIVNDFQKGDIAEGYSVSREKKESFPLTVTSAQKNPTAFYLCASSNGPGADFGSGTRLTVV.

As concerns this clonotype: An end of the junction does not agree with germline; a read error may underlie this. The rearrangement links TRBV4-1 to TRBJ2-4, with D perhaps TRBD1 or TRBD2 (7 bases each). Germline CDR1 reads MGHRA; CDR2 reads YSYEKL. The CDR3 spans 17 residues. Here the CDR3 reads CASSSRGGLLAKNIQYF. CDR3 bases: TGTGCCAGCAGCTCCAGGGGGGGACTCCTAGCCAAAAACATTCAGTACTTC.